This passage covers 2 T cell receptor beta chains from one sample sequenced in a study of breast tumors, draining lymph nodes, adjacent tissues. TCRdb analysed the multiplex PCR reads with MiXCR anew, one entry per CDR3 protein. The sample carries 200,000 to 300,000 distinct CDR3 sequences, about 33% recorded once. The lymph nodes were axillary draining lymph nodes from breast cancer patients. The source material was axillary lymph node tissue. All receptors come from a female donor with breast cancer. Some clones in this sample may be carry-over from other donors' samples.

This clonotype was seen many times. This sequence joins TRBV9 and TRBJ2-3; 7 positions agree with TRBD2. Looked up from germline, CDR1 is SGDLS and CDR2 is YYNGEE. The CDR3 runs to 13 residues. V lost 2 bases to trimming and J lost 6 bases; unmatched junction nucleotides: 3. Written as DNA, the CDR3 is TGTGCCAGCAGCGTCGCGGGAGAGGATACGCAGTATTTT. It codes for CASSVAGEDTQYF.

This clonotype was counted at least ten times. The chain's CDR3 is CSVGREAFF. The CDR3, as DNA: TGCAGCGTTGGGAGGGAAGCTTTCTTT. The rearrangement links TRBV29-1 to TRBJ1-1; unclear D gene. The CDR3 consists of 9 residues. Germline V gene sequence: CDR1 SQVTM, CDR2 ANQGSEA. Trimming left V 4 bases short and J 8 bases short, with 5 bases between.